The present TCR beta chain was sequenced within a study of T cell responses to AZD1222 COVID-19 vaccine. The CDR3 extends over 12 amino acids. The germline gives CDR1 SGHNT, CDR2 YYREEE (reference sequence). V was pared by 1 base and J by 1 base, with 2 bases between. Notes on this clone: Its specificity is not known.

Assay: immunoSEQ multiplex PCR; the TCRdb copy retains only in-frame clones and omits some. Of around 160,000 clones listed, 75% to 90% are singletons. The study's findings and limits: Clonal diversity may have been underestimated in mostly white British donors.

The chain joins TRBV5-4 to TRBJ1-1, with D unresolved. The source of this sequence is an adult in good health. Source: peripheral blood, taken on day 0 of MenACWY control vaccination. CDR3 loop: CASSLPNTEAFF. For the CDR3, the DNA is TGTGCCAGCAGCTTGCCGAACACTGAAGCTTTCTTT.